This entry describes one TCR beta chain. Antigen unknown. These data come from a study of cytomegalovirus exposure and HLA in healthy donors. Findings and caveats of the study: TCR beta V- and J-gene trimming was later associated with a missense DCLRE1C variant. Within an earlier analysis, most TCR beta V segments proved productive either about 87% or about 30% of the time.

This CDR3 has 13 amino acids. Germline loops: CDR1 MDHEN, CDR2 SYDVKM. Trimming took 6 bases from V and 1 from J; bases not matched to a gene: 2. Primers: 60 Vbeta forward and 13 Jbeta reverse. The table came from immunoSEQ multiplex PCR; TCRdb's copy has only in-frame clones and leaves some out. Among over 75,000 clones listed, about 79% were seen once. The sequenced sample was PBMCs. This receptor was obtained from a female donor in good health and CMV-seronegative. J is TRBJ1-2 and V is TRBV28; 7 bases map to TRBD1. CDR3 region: CASRTGFNYGYTF. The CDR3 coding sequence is TGTGCCAGCAGGACAGGGTTTAACTATGGCTACACCTTC.